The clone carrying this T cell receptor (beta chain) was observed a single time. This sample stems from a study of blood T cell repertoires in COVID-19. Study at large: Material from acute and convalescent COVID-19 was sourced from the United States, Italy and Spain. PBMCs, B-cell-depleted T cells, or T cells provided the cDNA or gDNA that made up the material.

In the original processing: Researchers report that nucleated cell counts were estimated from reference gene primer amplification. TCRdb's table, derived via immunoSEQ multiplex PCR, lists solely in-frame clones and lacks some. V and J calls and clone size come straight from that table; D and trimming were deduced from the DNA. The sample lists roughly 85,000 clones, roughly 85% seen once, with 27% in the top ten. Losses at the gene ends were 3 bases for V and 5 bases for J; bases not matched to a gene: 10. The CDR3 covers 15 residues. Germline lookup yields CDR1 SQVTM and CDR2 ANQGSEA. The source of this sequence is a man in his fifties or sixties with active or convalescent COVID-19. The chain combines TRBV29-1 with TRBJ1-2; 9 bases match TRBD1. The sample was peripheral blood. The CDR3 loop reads CSVEGGQGSLYGYTF. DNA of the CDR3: TGCAGCGTTGAGGGAGGACAGGGGTCACTTTATGGCTACACCTTC.